This is a list of T cell receptor beta chains from one sample in a study of cytomegalovirus exposure and HLA in healthy donors. The table came from immunoSEQ multiplex PCR; TCRdb's copy has only in-frame clones and leaves some out. This table holds approximately 89,000 clones, more than 75% found once. The sample taken for sequencing was PBMCs. All receptors come from a human donor in good health. Both conserved end residues are part of each CDR3. D genes are given only for firm matches. Not all rows give a size; the values are once, few, many and, for expanded clones, a class.

V	D	J	size	CDR3	DNA
TRBV28	.	TRBJ2-7	.	CASSLFGVYEQYF	TGTGCCAGCAGTTTGTTCGGGGTATACGAGCAGTACTTC
TRBV7-3	.	TRBJ2-1	.	CASSFTLASSYNEQFF	TGTGCCAGCAGCTTCACACTAGCAAGCTCCTACAATGAGCAGTTCTTC
TRBV7-9	TRBD1	TRBJ2-3	.	CAIEARTGHTDTQYF	TGTGCCATCGAGGCCCGGACAGGCCACACAGATACGCAGTATTTT
TRBV6-1	.	TRBJ1-5	.	CASSAYSNQPQHF	TGTGCCAGCAGTGCCTATAGCAATCAGCCCCAGCATTTT
TRBV19	TRBD1	TRBJ1-5	.	CASSDWTGNQPQHF	TGTGCCAGTAGTGACTGGACAGGGAATCAGCCCCAGCATTTT
TRBV19	TRBD1	TRBJ1-5	.	CASSMWRDRVQGQPQHF	TGTGCCAGTAGTATGTGGAGGGACAGGGTTCAAGGACAGCCCCAGCATTTT
TRBV7-6	.	TRBJ2-3	.	CASSSRVGFTDTQYF	TGTGCCAGCAGCTCCCGGGTCGGGTTCACAGATACGCAGTATTTT
TRBV11-2	TRBD1	TRBJ1-1	.	CASSTYRGRGEAFF	TGTGCCAGCAGCACATACAGGGGTCGAGGTGAAGCTTTCTTT
TRBV7-8	.	TRBJ2-5	.	CASSRPEGLRETQYF	TGTGCCAGCAGCCGTCCGGAGGGATTAAGGGAGACCCAGTACTTC
TRBV4-2	TRBD2	TRBJ2-7	.	CASSQAGTSGSYEQYF	TGTGCCAGCAGCCAAGCCGGGACTAGCGGGAGCTACGAGCAGTACTTC
TRBV4-1	.	TRBJ2-3	.	CASSQKQGTLNTDTQYF	TGCGCCAGCAGCCAAAAACAAGGGACATTGAACACAGATACGCAGTATTTT
TRBV11-2	.	TRBJ2-6	.	CASSLGGTSGANVLTF	TGTGCCAGCAGCTTAGGGGGGACATCCGGGGCCAACGTCCTGACTTTC
TRBV28	TRBD1	TRBJ1-5	.	CASSLKKRRGLYQPQHF	TGTGCCAGCAGCCTAAAGAAGCGCAGGGGGCTTTATCAGCCCCAGCATTTT
TRBV29-1	.	TRBJ1-1	.	CSVSKTGLNTEAFF	TGCAGCGTATCGAAGACAGGTCTGAACACTGAAGCTTTCTTT
TRBV6-4	.	TRBJ2-2	.	CASSAEILTGELFF	TGTGCCAGCAGTGCGGAGATCCTCACCGGGGAGCTGTTTTTT
TRBV7-2	.	TRBJ2-2	.	CASSLGARPTGELFF	TGTGCCAGCAGCTTAGGAGCCCGCCCGACCGGGGAGCTGTTTTTT
TRBV28	TRBD1	TRBJ1-2	.	CASRDQQGAGGYTF	TGTGCCAGCAGGGACCAACAGGGGGCTGGCGGCTACACCTTC
TRBV18	.	TRBJ1-4	.	CASSRGGATNEKLFF	TGTGCCAGCTCACGAGGCGGCGCAACTAATGAAAAACTGTTTTTT
TRBV4-1	TRBD2	TRBJ2-3	.	CASSPSGGSAATDTQYF	TGCGCCAGCAGCCCATCCGGGGGGTCCGCGGCGACAGATACGCAGTATTTT
TRBV30	.	TRBJ1-5	.	CAWSSALLSSNQPQHF	TGTGCCTGGAGTTCTGCTTTGTTGAGTAGCAATCAGCCCCAGCATTTT
TRBV25-1	TRBD1	TRBJ2-2	few	CASKGAGTGELFF	TGTGCCAGCAAGGGGGCAGGCACCGGGGAGCTGTTTTTT
TRBV5-6	TRBD1	TRBJ1-3	few	CASSGTGVGGNTIYF	TGTGCCAGCAGCGGGACAGGGGTCGGTGGAAACACCATATATTTT
TRBV28	.	TRBJ1-5	.	CASSFRGGRQPQHF	TGTGCCAGCAGTTTCAGGGGAGGGCGTCAGCCCCAGCATTTT
TRBV7-9	.	TRBJ2-7	.	CASSLRKGSPTGYEQYF	TGTGCCAGCAGCCTCCGGAAGGGGTCCCCGACCGGCTACGAGCAGTACTTC
TRBV27	TRBD1	TRBJ2-1	few	CASSFQGAGNEQFF	TGTGCCAGCAGTTTTCAGGGGGCAGGGAATGAGCAGTTCTTC